This T cell receptor beta chain emerged from a study of identical twins. This clonotype was detected only a few times. Addition of a universal primer site occurred through template switching, and cDNA carried unique molecular identifiers. TCRdb re-called the 5' RACE reads with MiXCR, one entry per CDR3 protein. This sample has some 500,000 distinct CDR3 sequences, with around 20% found just once. Trimming took 2 bases from V and 2 from J; bases not matched to a gene: 5. Germline V lookup: CDR1 SGHTA, CDR2 FQGNSA. This CDR3 is 15 amino acids long. Separately, the same data were catalogued under a study of T cells expressing NK-cell markers.

The sequenced sample was CD4+ T cells sorted from blood. V gene TRBV7-2 combines with J gene TRBJ2-7; 8 nucleotides line up with TRBD1. The sequence was obtained from a woman between 18 and 29 years old in good health. CDR3 loop: CASSLTGTGPYEQYF. The CDR3 bases are TGTGCCAGCAGCTTAACCGGGACAGGTCCCTACGAGCAGTACTTC.